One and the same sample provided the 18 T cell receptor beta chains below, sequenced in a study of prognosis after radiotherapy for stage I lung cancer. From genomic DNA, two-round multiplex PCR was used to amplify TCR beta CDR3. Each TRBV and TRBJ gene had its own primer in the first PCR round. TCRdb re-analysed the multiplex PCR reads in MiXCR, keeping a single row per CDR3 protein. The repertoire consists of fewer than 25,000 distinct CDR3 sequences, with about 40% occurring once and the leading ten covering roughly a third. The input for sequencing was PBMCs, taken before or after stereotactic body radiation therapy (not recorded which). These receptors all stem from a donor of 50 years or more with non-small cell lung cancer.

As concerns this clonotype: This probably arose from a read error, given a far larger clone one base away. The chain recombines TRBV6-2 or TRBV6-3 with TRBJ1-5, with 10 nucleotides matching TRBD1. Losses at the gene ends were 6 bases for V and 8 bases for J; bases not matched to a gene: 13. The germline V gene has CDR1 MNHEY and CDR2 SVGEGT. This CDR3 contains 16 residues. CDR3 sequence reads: CASSTTGTGENKPQHF. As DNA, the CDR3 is TGTGCCAGCAGCACCACCGGGACAGGGGAGAATAAGCCCCAGCATTTT.

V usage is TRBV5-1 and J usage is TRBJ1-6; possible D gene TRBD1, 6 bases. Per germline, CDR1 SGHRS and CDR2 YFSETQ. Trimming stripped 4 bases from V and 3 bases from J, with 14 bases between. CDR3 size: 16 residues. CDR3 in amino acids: CASSLEGGNYNSPLHF. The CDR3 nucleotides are TGCGCCAGCAGCCTGGAGGGGGGTAACTATAATTCACCCCTCCACTTT.

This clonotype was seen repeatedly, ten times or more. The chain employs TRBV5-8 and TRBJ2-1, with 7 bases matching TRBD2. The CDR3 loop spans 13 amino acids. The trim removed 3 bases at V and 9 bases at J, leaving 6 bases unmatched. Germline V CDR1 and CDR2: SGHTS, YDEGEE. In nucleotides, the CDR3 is TGTGCCAGCAGCTCAGGGACTATCGGTGAGCAGTTCTTC. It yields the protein CASSSGTIGEQFF.

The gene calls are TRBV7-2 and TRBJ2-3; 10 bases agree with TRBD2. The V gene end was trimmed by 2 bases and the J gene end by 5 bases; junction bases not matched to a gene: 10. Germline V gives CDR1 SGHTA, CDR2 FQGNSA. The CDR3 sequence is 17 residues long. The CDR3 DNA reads TGTGCCAGCAGCTTAAGGGGCGATAGCGGGAGGAGAGATACGCAGTATTTT. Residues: CASSLRGDSGRRDTQYF.

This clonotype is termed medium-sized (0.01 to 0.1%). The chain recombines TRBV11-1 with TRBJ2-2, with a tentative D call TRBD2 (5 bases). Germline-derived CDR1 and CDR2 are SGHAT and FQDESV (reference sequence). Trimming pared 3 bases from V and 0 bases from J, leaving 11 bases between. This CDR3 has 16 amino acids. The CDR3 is CASSFRGLANTGELFF. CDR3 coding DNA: TGTGCCAGCAGCTTTCGCGGGCTCGCGAACACCGGGGAGCTGTTTTTT.

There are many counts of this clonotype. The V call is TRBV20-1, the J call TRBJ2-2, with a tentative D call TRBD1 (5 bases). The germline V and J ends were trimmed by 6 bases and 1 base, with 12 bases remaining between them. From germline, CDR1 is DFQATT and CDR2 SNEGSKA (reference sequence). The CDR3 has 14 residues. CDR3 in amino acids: CSARAGRNTGELFF. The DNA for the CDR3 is TGCAGTGCCCGGGCAGGGCGGAACACCGGGGAGCTGTTTTTT.

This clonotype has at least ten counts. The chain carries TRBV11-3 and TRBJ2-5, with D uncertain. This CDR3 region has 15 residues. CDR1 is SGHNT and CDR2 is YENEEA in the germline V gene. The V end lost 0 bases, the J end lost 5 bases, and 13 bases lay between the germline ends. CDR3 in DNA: TGTGCCAGCAGCTTAGATGGCAGTCATTGGGAGACCCAGTACTTC. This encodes CASSLDGSHWETQYF.

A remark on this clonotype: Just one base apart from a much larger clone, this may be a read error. The CDR3 DNA reads as TGTGCCAGCAGCTTAGCGTACCAAGAGATCCAGTACTTC. Amino acids: CASSLAYQEIQYF. The chain is built from TRBV7-2 and TRBJ2-5, with D unclear. The germline V gene encodes CDR1 SGHTA and CDR2 FQGNSA. The length of the CDR3 is 13 residues. Filled out from reference TRBV7-2 and TRBJ2-5, the complete variable domain reads GAGVSQSPSNKVTEKGKDVELRCDPISGHTALYWYRQSLGQGLEFLIYFQGNSAPDKSGLPSDRFSAERTGGSVSTLTIQRTQQEDSAVYLCASSLAYQEIQYFGPGTRLLVL.

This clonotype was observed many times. The DNA of the CDR3 is TGTGCCAGCAGGAATGGGGGCCTTCGGCAGCCCCAGCATTTT. It specifies CASRNGGLRQPQHF. This chain connects TRBV6-2 or TRBV6-3 to TRBJ1-5; tentative D call: TRBD1 (6 bases). The ends were cut back, 6 bases at V and 7 bases at J, with 16 bases in the middle. The CDR3 totals 14 residues. From germline, CDR1 is MNHEY and CDR2 SVGEGT.

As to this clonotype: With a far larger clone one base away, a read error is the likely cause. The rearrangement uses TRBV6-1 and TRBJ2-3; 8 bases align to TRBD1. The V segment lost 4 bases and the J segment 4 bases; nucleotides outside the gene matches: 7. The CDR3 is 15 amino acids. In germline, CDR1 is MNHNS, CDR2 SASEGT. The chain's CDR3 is CASSVSQGAADTQYF. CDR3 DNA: TGTGCCAGCAGTGTAAGTCAGGGGGCCGCAGATACGCAGTATTTT.

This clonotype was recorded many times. This CDR3 reads CASSLPSLDPDTQYF. Written as DNA, the CDR3 is TGTGCCAGCAGCTTACCGAGTTTAGATCCAGATACGCAGTATTTT. V gene TRBV11-2 combines with J gene TRBJ2-3; D unclear. V was trimmed by 2 bases and J by 4 bases, leaving 13 bases between them. The CDR3 has 15 residues. Germline-derived CDR1 and CDR2 are SGHAT and FQNNGV.

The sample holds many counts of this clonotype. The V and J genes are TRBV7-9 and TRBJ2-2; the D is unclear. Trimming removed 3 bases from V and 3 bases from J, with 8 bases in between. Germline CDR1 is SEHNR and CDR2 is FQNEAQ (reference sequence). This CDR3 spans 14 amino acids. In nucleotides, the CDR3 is TGTGCCAGCAGCTTTGGAGCGTACACCGGGGAGCTGTTTTTT. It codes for CASSFGAYTGELFF.

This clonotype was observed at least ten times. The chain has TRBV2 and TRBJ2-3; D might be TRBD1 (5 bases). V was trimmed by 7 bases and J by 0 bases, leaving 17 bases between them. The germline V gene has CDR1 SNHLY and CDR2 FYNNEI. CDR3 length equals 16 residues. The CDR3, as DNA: TGTGCCAGCACGATTATAGACAGACCCAGCACAGATACGCAGTATTTT. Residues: CASTIIDRPSTDTQYF.

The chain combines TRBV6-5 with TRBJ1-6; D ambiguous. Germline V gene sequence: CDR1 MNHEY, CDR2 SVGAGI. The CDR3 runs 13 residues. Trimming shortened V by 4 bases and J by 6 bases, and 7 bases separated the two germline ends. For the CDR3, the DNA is TGTGCCAGCAGTTCCATTATTAATTCACCCCTCCACTTT. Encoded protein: CASSSIINSPLHF.

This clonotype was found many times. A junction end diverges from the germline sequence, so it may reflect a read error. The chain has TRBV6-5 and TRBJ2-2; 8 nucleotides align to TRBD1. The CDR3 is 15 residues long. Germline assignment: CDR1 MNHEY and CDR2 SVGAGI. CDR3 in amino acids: CASSNSGGYTGELFF. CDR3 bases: TGTGCCAGCAGTAACTCAGGGGGCTACACCGGGGAGCTGTTTTTT.

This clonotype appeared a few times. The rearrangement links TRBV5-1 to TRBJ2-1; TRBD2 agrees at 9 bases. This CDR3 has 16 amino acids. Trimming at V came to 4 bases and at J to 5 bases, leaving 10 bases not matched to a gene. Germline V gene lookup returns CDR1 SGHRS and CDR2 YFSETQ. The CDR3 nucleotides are TGCGCCAGCAGCACCGCTAGCGGGGAGGCCCACAATGAGCAGTTCTTC. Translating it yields CASSTASGEAHNEQFF.

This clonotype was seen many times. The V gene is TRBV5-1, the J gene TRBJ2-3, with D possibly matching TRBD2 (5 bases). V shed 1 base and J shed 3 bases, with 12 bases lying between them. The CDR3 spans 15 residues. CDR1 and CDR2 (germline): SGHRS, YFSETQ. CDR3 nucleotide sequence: TGCGCCAGCAGCTTGTGGGCTACTAGAACAGATACGCAGTATTTT. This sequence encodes CASSLWATRTDTQYF.

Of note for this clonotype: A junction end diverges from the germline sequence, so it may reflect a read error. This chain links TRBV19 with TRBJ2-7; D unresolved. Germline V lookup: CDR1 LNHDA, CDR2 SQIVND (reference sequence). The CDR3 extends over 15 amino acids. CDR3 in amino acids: CASSIGLGSSYEHYF. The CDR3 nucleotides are TGTGCCAGTAGTATAGGCCTGGGTAGCTCCTACGAGCATTACTTC.